The TCR beta chain described here comes from a study of shared clonotypes between healthy human individuals. Produced via immunoSEQ multiplex PCR; TCRdb's table is partial and in-frame only. The sample includes some 1,100,000 clones, about 80% seen only once; the top ten take 0.52%. The V and J ends lost 2 bases and 4 bases respectively, with 8 bases between them. Germline CDR1 reads WNHNN; CDR2 reads SYGVQD (reference sequence). The CDR3 loop spans 13 amino acids. V usage is TRBV10-1 and J usage is TRBJ1-2; D is unresolved. Sequenced material: memory CD4+ T cells from PBMCs. Documented subset: CD45RA-negative fraction. The clonotype was recovered from a man aged 18 to 35 in good health. Some clones in this sample may be carry-over from other donors' samples. Here the CDR3 DNA reads TGCGCCAGCAGTGAGAAGAGGCCCTATGGCTACACCTTC. Protein product: CASSEKRPYGYTF.